These T cell receptor beta chains were read from a single sample in a study of blood T cell repertoires in COVID-19. Generated by immunoSEQ multiplex PCR, the TCRdb table keeps only in-frame clones and is missing some. The sample holds under 200,000 clones, around 88% seen once. Sequenced input: PBMCs or T cells enriched from blood (not recorded which). All receptors derive from a man between 35 and 55 years old with acute COVID-19. Both conserved end residues are part of each CDR3. Each record gives: clone size, V gene, D gene, J gene, CDR3 protein, CDR3 DNA. A D gene is named only where the DNA matches it firmly. The size field is filled for only some rows; it gives once, few, many or a size class.

>.|TRBV20-1|.|TRBJ2-7
CSASQSYEQYF
TGCAGTGCTAGCCAGTCCTACGAGCAGTACTTC
>once|TRBV10-3|.|TRBJ2-2
CAIKGPTGQNTGELFF
TGTGCCATCAAGGGGCCTACGGGACAGAACACCGGGGAGCTGTTTTTT
>.|TRBV28|.|TRBJ1-2
CASSRAGYGYTF
TGTGCCAGCAGCAGAGCGGGGTATGGCTACACCTTC
>once|TRBV4-1|.|TRBJ1-3
CASSRSLGRENTIYF
TGCGCCAGCAGCCGCTCCCTTGGGAGGGAAAACACCATATATTTT
>.|TRBV12-3/TRBV12-4|.|TRBJ2-5
CASSLFRETQYF
TGTGCCAGCAGTTTATTCAGGGAGACCCAGTACTTC
>.|TRBV19|TRBD1|TRBJ1-2
CASSTNDRAGGYTF
TGTGCCAGTAGTACTAACGACAGGGCCGGGGGCTACACCTTC
>once|TRBV30|TRBD1|TRBJ1-6
CAWSYRGNSPLHF
TGTGCCTGGAGCTACAGGGGTAATTCACCCCTCCACTTT
>.|TRBV25-1|.|TRBJ1-6
CASSGSGVYNSPLHF
TGTGCCAGCAGTGGGTCAGGGGTCTATAATTCACCCCTCCACTTT
>.|TRBV18|.|TRBJ1-5
CASSPEGGNQPQHF
TGTGCCAGCTCACCTGAGGGGGGGAATCAGCCCCAGCATTTT
>.|TRBV5-1|.|TRBJ1-2
CASSLGGSGGLSSGYTF
TGCGCCAGCAGCCTGGGAGGGAGTGGCGGCCTCTCTTCCGGCTACACCTTC
>.|TRBV29-1|TRBD2|TRBJ2-1
CSGMGVRGGNEQFF
TGCAGCGGGATGGGAGTCCGCGGGGGTAATGAGCAGTTCTTC
>.|TRBV30|.|TRBJ1-3
CAWSALGQSSGNTIYF
TGTGCCTGGAGTGCCCTAGGACAGAGCTCTGGAAACACCATATATTTT
>.|TRBV4-1|TRBD2|TRBJ2-7
CASSQDERGTYEQYF
TGCGCCAGCAGCCAAGATGAGCGGGGGACCTACGAGCAGTACTTC
>.|TRBV28|.|TRBJ2-7
CASSLTRGRLREQYF
TGTGCCAGCAGTTTAACCCGCGGGCGGCTACGAGAGCAGTACTTC
>.|TRBV6-2/TRBV6-3|.|TRBJ1-5
CASSWTINQPQHF
TGTGCCAGCAGCTGGACTATCAATCAGCCCCAGCATTTT
>.|TRBV5-1|TRBD2|TRBJ2-5
CASSLSGGPGQETQYF
TGCGCCAGCAGCTTGTCGGGAGGGCCGGGCCAAGAGACCCAGTACTTC
>.|TRBV9|.|TRBJ2-5
CASSVAGDGFETQYF
TGTGCCAGCAGCGTAGCCGGGGATGGGTTTGAGACCCAGTACTTC
>.|TRBV7-9|TRBD2|TRBJ2-5
CASTHGGGRETQYF
TGTGCCAGCACCCACGGGGGGGGGCGGGAGACCCAGTACTTC
>.|TRBV7-2|TRBD1|TRBJ2-1
CASRAQGVGDEQFF
TGTGCCAGCAGAGCCCAGGGGGTGGGGGATGAGCAGTTCTTC
>.|TRBV10-3|TRBD2|TRBJ2-7
CAISEASGNIYEQYF
TGTGCCATCAGTGAGGCTAGCGGGAACATCTACGAGCAGTACTTC
>.|TRBV25-1|TRBD2|TRBJ2-7
CASSNSGSAYEQYF
TGTGCCAGCAGTAACAGCGGGAGCGCTTACGAGCAGTACTTC
>.|TRBV11-2|.|TRBJ2-2
CASSLVVSTGELFF
TGTGCCAGCAGCTTAGTTGTGAGCACCGGGGAGCTGTTTTTT
>.|TRBV4-3|TRBD2|TRBJ2-6
CASSQEVPSGRSSGANVLTF
TGCGCCAGCAGCCAAGAAGTTCCTAGCGGGAGGTCCTCTGGGGCCAACGTCCTGACTTTC
>.|TRBV29-1|.|TRBJ2-7
CSVGGVDEQYF
TGCAGCGTTGGCGGTGTAGACGAGCAGTACTTC
>.|TRBV10-2|.|TRBJ1-2
CASSEATIEQGNGYTF
TGCGCCAGCAGTGAGGCTACTATCGAACAGGGAAATGGCTACACCTTC
>.|TRBV7-6|.|TRBJ1-6
CASSLAEGNSPLHF
TGTGCCAGCAGCTTAGCGGAGGGGAATTCACCCCTCCACTTT
>.|TRBV16|.|TRBJ1-5
CASSQSRLKPQHF
TGTGCCAGCAGCCAATCGCGCCTCAAGCCCCAGCATTTT
>.|TRBV7-9|TRBD1|TRBJ1-5
CASSLADRPNQPQHF
TGTGCCAGCAGCTTAGCGGACAGGCCAAATCAGCCCCAGCATTTT
>.|TRBV27|.|TRBJ2-2
CASSASSSGYPGELFF
TGTGCCAGCAGTGCCTCCTCTTCAGGGTACCCCGGGGAGCTGTTTTTT
>.|TRBV4-2|.|TRBJ2-1
CASSQGGGAYEQFF
TGTGCCAGCAGCCAAGGGGGTGGGGCGTATGAGCAGTTCTTC
>.|TRBV4-2|TRBD2|TRBJ2-3
CASSKSSGEKDTQYF
TGTGCCAGCAGCAAGTCTAGCGGCGAGAAAGATACGCAGTATTTT
>.|TRBV29-1|TRBD2|TRBJ2-1
CSAGTSEYNEQFF
TGCAGCGCCGGGACTAGCGAATACAATGAGCAGTTCTTC
>few|TRBV28|TRBD1|TRBJ1-3
CASRLGQEIRNTIYF
TGTGCCAGCAGACTGGGACAGGAGATAAGAAACACCATATATTTT
>.|TRBV5-1|.|TRBJ2-5
CASSLAAAGGETQYF
TGCGCCAGCAGCTTGGCGGCGGCAGGGGGGGAGACCCAGTACTTC
>.|TRBV2|TRBD1|TRBJ1-4
CASRERQGLFF
TGTGCCAGCAGGGAGCGACAGGGCCTGTTTTTT
>few|TRBV4-1|.|TRBJ1-5
CASSQGYGGQPQHF
TGCGCCAGCAGCCAAGGGTACGGGGGTCAGCCCCAGCATTTT
>.|TRBV30|.|TRBJ2-7
CAWGDTIPRSEQYF
TGTGCCTGGGGCGACACCATCCCTCGTTCCGAGCAGTACTTC
>.|TRBV4-2|TRBD1|TRBJ2-7
CASSHTRDRDYEQYF
TGTGCCAGCAGCCACACCCGAGACAGGGACTACGAGCAGTACTTC
>once|TRBV11-2|.|TRBJ2-4
CASSLDTSVKRAKNIQYF
TGTGCCAGCAGCTTAGATACGTCAGTTAAAAGAGCCAAAAACATTCAGTACTTC
>.|TRBV2|.|TRBJ2-1
CASTRGSSYNEQFF
TGTGCCAGCACCAGGGGTAGCTCCTACAATGAGCAGTTCTTC
>.|TRBV30|.|TRBJ1-5
CAWSVLRGQPQHF
TGTGCCTGGAGTGTCCTGCGGGGGCAGCCCCAGCATTTT
>.|TRBV30|TRBD2|TRBJ2-1
CAWSQFSSGAYNEQFF
TGTGCCTGGAGTCAGTTCTCTAGCGGGGCCTACAATGAGCAGTTCTTC
>few|TRBV19|TRBD1|TRBJ1-1
CASSIHRGGTEAFF
TGTGCCAGTAGTATTCACAGGGGAGGCACTGAAGCTTTCTTT
>.|TRBV27|.|TRBJ1-2
CASSLGGTGGYTF
TGTGCCAGCAGTTTGGGGGGTACGGGTGGCTACACCTTC
>.|TRBV5-5|.|TRBJ2-3
CASSSITGFTDTQYF
TGTGCCAGCAGCTCCATCACAGGGTTTACAGATACGCAGTATTTT
>few|TRBV9|.|TRBJ2-7
CASSPTGPPYEQYF
TGTGCCAGCAGCCCAACGGGTCCCCCCTACGAGCAGTACTTC
>.|TRBV5-1|.|TRBJ2-2
CASSPQTGAVGELFF
TGCGCCAGCAGCCCCCAAACGGGAGCAGTCGGGGAGCTGTTTTTT
>.|TRBV4-3|.|TRBJ2-7
CASSQGLGVSYEQYF
TGCGCCAGCAGCCAAGGGCTCGGGGTCTCCTACGAGCAGTACTTC
>.|TRBV11-2|.|TRBJ2-5
CASSFSDGRETQYF
TGTGCCAGCAGCTTTAGTGATGGGCGAGAGACCCAGTACTTC
>.|TRBV27|TRBD1|TRBJ1-5
CASSPGQGYQPQHF
TGTGCCAGCAGCCCCGGACAGGGCTACCAGCCCCAGCATTTT
>.|TRBV19|.|TRBJ2-6
CASSIAGSGANVLTF
TGTGCCAGTAGTATTGCCGGCTCTGGGGCCAACGTCCTGACTTTC
>.|TRBV7-9|TRBD2|TRBJ2-1
CASSSGTSGNNEQFF
TGTGCCAGCAGCTCCGGGACTAGCGGGAACAATGAGCAGTTCTTC
>.|TRBV4-3|.|TRBJ2-7
CASSQEFPGNSYEQYF
TGCGCCAGCAGCCAAGAGTTCCCCGGGAACTCCTACGAGCAGTACTTC
>.|TRBV28|.|TRBJ1-4
CASSMTATNEKLFF
TGTGCCAGCAGTATGACAGCAACTAATGAAAAACTGTTTTTT
>.|TRBV13|TRBD1|TRBJ2-3
CASREDRGGTDTQYF
TGTGCCAGCAGAGAAGACAGGGGCGGCACAGATACGCAGTATTTT
>.|TRBV5-1|.|TRBJ2-1
CASKEEGTNEQFF
TGCGCCAGCAAAGAGGAAGGGACTAATGAGCAGTTCTTC
>.|TRBV18|.|TRBJ1-4
CASSRNTALGEKLFF
TGTGCCAGCTCACGCAACACCGCGCTAGGTGAAAAACTGTTTTTT
>.|TRBV2|TRBD1|TRBJ2-7
CASTLGQVVYEQYF
TGTGCCAGCACTCTGGGACAGGTCGTTTACGAGCAGTACTTC
>.|TRBV3-1/TRBV3-2|TRBD1|TRBJ2-7
CASSHLGTGYEQYF
TGTGCCAGCAGCCACCTCGGGACAGGCTACGAGCAGTACTTC